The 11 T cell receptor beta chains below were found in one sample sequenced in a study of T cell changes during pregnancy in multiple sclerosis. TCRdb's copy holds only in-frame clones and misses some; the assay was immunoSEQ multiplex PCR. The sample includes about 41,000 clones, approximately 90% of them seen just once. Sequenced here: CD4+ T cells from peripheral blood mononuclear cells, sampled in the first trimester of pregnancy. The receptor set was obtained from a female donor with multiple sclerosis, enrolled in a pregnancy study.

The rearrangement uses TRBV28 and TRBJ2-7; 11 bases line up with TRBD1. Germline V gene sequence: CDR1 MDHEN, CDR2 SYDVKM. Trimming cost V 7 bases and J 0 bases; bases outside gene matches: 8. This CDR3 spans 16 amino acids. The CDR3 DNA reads TGTGCCAGCACCCTGGGGACAGGGGGAAGCTCCTACGAGCAGTACTTC. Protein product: CASTLGTGGSSYEQYF.

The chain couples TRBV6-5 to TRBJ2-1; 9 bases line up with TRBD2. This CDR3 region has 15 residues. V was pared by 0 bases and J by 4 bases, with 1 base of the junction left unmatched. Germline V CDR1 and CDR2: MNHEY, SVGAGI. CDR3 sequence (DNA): TGTGCCAGCAGTTACTCCCTAGCGGGGTACAATGAGCAGTTCTTC. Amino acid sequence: CASSYSLAGYNEQFF.

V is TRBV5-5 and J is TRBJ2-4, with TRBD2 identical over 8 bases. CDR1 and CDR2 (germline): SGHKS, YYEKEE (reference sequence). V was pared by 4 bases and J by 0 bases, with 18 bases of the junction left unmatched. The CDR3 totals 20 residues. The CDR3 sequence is CASSPTPGLGGPGAKNIQYF. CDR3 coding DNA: TGTGCCAGCAGCCCAACCCCGGGACTAGGCGGGCCCGGAGCCAAAAACATTCAGTACTTC.

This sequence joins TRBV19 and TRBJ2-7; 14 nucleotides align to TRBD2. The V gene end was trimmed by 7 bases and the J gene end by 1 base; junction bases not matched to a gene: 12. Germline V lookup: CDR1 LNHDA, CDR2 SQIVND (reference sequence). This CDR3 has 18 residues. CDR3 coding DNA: TGTGCCAGTACCCCTGGGGGACTAGCGGGAGCCCAGTCCTACGAGCAGTACTTC. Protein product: CASTPGGLAGAQSYEQYF.

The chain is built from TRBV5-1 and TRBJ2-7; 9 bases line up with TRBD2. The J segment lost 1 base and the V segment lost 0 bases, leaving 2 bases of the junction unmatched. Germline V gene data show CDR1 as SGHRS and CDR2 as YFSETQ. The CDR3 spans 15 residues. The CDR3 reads CASSLASGISYEQYF. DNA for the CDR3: TGCGCCAGCAGCTTGGCTAGCGGGATTTCCTACGAGCAGTACTTC.

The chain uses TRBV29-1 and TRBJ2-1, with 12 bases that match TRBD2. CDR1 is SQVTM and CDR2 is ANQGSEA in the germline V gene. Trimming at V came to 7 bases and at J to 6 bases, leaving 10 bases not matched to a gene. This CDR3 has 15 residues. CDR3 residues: CSAAPGLAGPNEQFF. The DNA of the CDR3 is TGCAGCGCAGCCCCGGGACTAGCGGGCCCCAATGAGCAGTTCTTC.

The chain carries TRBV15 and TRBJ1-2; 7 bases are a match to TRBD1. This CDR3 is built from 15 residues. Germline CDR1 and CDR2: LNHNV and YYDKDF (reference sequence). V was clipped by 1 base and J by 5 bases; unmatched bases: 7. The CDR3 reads CATSRVRGQTYGYTF. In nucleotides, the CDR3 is TGTGCCACCAGCAGAGTTAGGGGACAGACATATGGCTACACCTTC. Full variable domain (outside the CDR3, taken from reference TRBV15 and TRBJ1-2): DAMVIQNPRYQVTQFGKPVTLSCSQTLNHNVMYWYQQKSSQAPKLLFHYYDKDFNNEADTPDNFQSRRPNTSFCFLDIRSPGLGDTAMYLCATSRVRGQTYGYTFGSGTRLTVV.

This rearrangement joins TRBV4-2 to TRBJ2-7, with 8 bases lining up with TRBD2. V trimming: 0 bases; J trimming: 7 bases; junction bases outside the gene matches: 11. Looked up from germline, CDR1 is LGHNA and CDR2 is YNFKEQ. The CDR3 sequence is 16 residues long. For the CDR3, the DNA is TGTGCCAGCAGCCAAGATGGAAGCGGGAGTTGGGGAGAGCAGTACTTC. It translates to CASSQDGSGSWGEQYF.

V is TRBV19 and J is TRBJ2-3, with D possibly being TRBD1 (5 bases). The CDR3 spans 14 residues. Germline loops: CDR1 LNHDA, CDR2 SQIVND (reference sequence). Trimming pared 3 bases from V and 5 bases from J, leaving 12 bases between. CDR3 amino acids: CASSMRWGLDTQYF. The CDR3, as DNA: TGTGCCAGTAGTATGCGCTGGGGCTTAGATACGCAGTATTTT.

CDR3 loop: CASSRQEGGRETQYF. DNA for the CDR3: TGTGCCAGTAGCCGACAAGAGGGGGGGCGTGAGACCCAGTACTTC. The chain has TRBV19 and TRBJ2-5; possible D gene TRBD2, 7 bases. The V and J ends lost 6 bases and 5 bases respectively, with 19 bases between them. In germline, CDR1 is LNHDA, CDR2 SQIVND (reference sequence). The CDR3 has 15 residues.

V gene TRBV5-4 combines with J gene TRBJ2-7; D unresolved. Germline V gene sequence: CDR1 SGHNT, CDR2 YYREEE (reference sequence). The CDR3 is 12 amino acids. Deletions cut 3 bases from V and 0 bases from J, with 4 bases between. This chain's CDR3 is CASSYYSYEQYF. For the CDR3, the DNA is TGTGCCAGCAGCTACTACTCCTACGAGCAGTACTTC.